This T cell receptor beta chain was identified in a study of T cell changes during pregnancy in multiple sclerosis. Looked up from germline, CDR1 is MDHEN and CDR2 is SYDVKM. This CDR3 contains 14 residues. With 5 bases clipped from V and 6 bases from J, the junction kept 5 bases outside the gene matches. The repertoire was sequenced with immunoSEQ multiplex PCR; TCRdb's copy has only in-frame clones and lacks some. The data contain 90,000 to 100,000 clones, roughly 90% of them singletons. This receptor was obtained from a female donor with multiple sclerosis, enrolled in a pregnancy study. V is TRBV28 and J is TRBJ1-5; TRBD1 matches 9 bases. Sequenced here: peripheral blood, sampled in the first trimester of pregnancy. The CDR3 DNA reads TGTGCCAGCAGTATACGACAGGGGGGTCAGCCCCAGCATTTT. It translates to CASSIRQGGQPQHF.